A selection of T cell receptor beta chains follows, all from one sample in a study of blood T cell repertoires in COVID-19. TCRdb's copy holds only in-frame clones and misses some; the assay was immunoSEQ multiplex PCR. The sample has 400,000 to 450,000 clones, 70% to 90% seen once. Input material: peripheral blood. These receptors all come from a woman between 35 and 50 years old with COVID-19, enrolled during active disease. Each CDR3 is given with its conserved first and last residue. Each record gives: CDR3 length, D gene, J gene, V gene, CDR3 protein. A D gene is named only where the DNA matches it firmly.

>15|TRBD1|TRBJ2-5|TRBV18
CASSPSQGAVETQYF
>13|NA|TRBJ2-7|TRBV4-3
CASSRGVGYEQYF
>10|NA|TRBJ1-2|TRBV30
CAWRTYGYTF
>14|NA|TRBJ1-4|TRBV7-2
CASSLALRDEKLFF
>22|TRBD1|TRBJ2-5|TRBV24-1
CATSTTPGGDRGRGSPQETQYF
>14|TRBD1|TRBJ2-7|TRBV28
CASSLSSGQVEQYF
>18|TRBD1|TRBJ2-7|TRBV7-8
CASSFPGTGRQISYEQYF
>15|TRBD1|TRBJ1-1|TRBV9
CASSPWTGTNTEAFF
>14|NA|TRBJ1-5|TRBV4-3
CASSQDAGHQPQHF
>12|NA|TRBJ1-2|TRBV7-9
CASSPVGDGYTF
>13|NA|TRBJ1-3|TRBV9
CASSAAPAGTIYF
>16|TRBD2|TRBJ2-7|TRBV7-2
CASSPDSGTRVHEQYF
>17|NA|TRBJ2-2|TRBV5-1
CASSRLLAGRATGELFF
>14|TRBD2|TRBJ2-7|TRBV2
CASIWERGSYEQYF
>15|TRBD1|TRBJ1-5|TRBV7-8
CASSSQGRYNQPQHF
>14|TRBD1|TRBJ2-7|TRBV7-2
CASSFRTGAYEQYF
>17|NA|TRBJ2-2|TRBV7-2
CASSPRPDRTYTGELFF
>15|NA|TRBJ2-4|TRBV14
CASSQSGVAKNIQYF
>15|NA|TRBJ1-4|TRBV6-5
CASSNDRQHNEKLFF
>15|NA|TRBJ1-1|TRBV18
CASSPGGTARLEAFF